This entry lists 4 T cell receptor beta chains sequenced from one sample in a study of blood T cell repertoires in COVID-19. The protocol was immunoSEQ multiplex PCR, while the TCRdb copy is restricted to in-frame clones and leaves out a portion. The sample lists more than 95,000 clones, about 83% occurring once. The sequenced sample consisted of peripheral blood. The receptor set was obtained from a human donor in a cohort sampled during active COVID-19.

V gene TRBV6-6 combines with J gene TRBJ1-1, with D maybe TRBD1 (6 bases). This CDR3 spans 14 amino acids. Germline CDR1 reads MNHNY; CDR2 reads SVGAGI (reference sequence). V lost 6 bases to trimming and J lost 0 bases, with 11 bases between them. CDR3 coding DNA: TGTGCCAGCAGGGACAGCGGGATGAACACTGAAGCTTTCTTT. This translates into CASRDSGMNTEAFF.

This chain links TRBV7-9 with TRBJ2-1; a weak D match, TRBD2 (6 bases). Germline-derived CDR1 and CDR2 are SEHNR and FQNEAQ (reference sequence). The germline V and J ends were trimmed by 5 bases and 10 bases, with 18 bases remaining between them. The CDR3 has 14 amino acids. The CDR3, as DNA: TGTGCCAGCAGCCAAGGGGACTTTCCCGAAGAGCAGTTCTTC. It codes for CASSQGDFPEEQFF.

The chain combines TRBV28 with TRBJ2-7; TRBD2 agrees at 8 bases. V lost 2 bases and J lost 7; bases outside the gene matches: 4. CDR3 length equals 13 residues. Germline assignment: CDR1 MDHEN and CDR2 SYDVKM. This chain's CDR3 is CASSLRGGREQYF. The CDR3 DNA is TGTGCCAGCAGTTTAAGGGGCGGGAGGGAGCAGTACTTC.

V and J are TRBV7-2 and TRBJ2-7; D perhaps matches TRBD1 (5 bases). Germline-derived CDR1 and CDR2 are SGHTA and FQGNSA. Trimming shortened V by 5 bases and J by 0 bases, and 14 bases separated the two germline ends. The CDR3 has 15 amino acids. The CDR3 coding sequence is TGTGCCAGCAGCCCTAGGGGTGGTGGCTCCTACGAGCAGTACTTC. Translation: CASSPRGGGSYEQYF.